The T cell receptor beta chain described here comes from a study of T cell responses to AZD1222 COVID-19 vaccine. Study as a whole: Pooled samples include second doses given at about 4 or 12 weeks. Whole-study findings and limits: Nearly half of unique spike-specific TCRs reportedly avoided B.1.351 and B.1.1.7 mutated regions. Donors were largely white British and mainly female; clonal diversity was possibly underestimated. When two AZD1222 doses had been given, Spike-specific TCR breadth and depth rose.

Looked up from germline, CDR1 is LGHNA and CDR2 is YSLEER. Trimming shortened V by 0 bases and J by 0 bases, and 14 bases separated the two germline ends. This CDR3 comprises 17 residues. As for this clone: The antigen remains undetermined.

Repertoires were generated with immunoSEQ multiplex PCR, while TCRdb's copy carries only in-frame clones and drops some. The sample has around 50,000 clones, around four fifths seen once. V usage is TRBV4-3 and J usage is TRBJ1-2; D perhaps matches TRBD1 (5 bases). This material consisted of peripheral blood, taken on day 0 of AZD1222 vaccination. The origin of this receptor is an adult in good health. The CDR3 loop reads CASSQDTTASSNYGYTF. In DNA form, the CDR3 reads TGCGCCAGCAGCCAAGATACGACAGCTTCGTCTAACTATGGCTACACCTTC.